The T cell receptor (beta chain) described here comes from a study of T cell changes during pregnancy in multiple sclerosis. The repertoire was sequenced with immunoSEQ multiplex PCR; TCRdb's copy has only in-frame clones and lacks some. The table lists roughly 57,000 clones, roughly 94% of them singletons. Sequenced here: CD8+ T cells from peripheral blood mononuclear cells, sampled after pregnancy. The source is a female donor with multiple sclerosis, enrolled in a pregnancy study.

The CDR3 bases are TGCGCCAGCAGTGAGTCGGGAGGCCAGCCCCAGCATTTT. This codes for CASSESGGQPQHF. The V gene is TRBV10-2, the J gene TRBJ1-5; D not resolved. Trimming shortened V by 0 bases and J by 7 bases, and 7 bases separated the two germline ends. This CDR3 has 13 amino acids. Per the germline V gene, CDR1 is WSHSY and CDR2 is SAAADI.